This T cell receptor (beta chain) is from a study of response to subunit inactivated influenza vaccine. Study results and limitations: Authors suggested each seasonal influenza vaccination recruits few new T cells.

The junction had 14 bases not matched to a gene; V was cut back by 4 bases and J by 5 bases. This CDR3 region has 19 residues. Germline loops: CDR1 LGHDT, CDR2 YNNKEL (reference sequence). This clonotype occurred a few times. Its specificity is not known. TCRdb independently ran MiXCR on the RT-PCR reads; one entry per CDR3 protein. The sample holds about 300,000 distinct CDR3 sequences, about a fifth seen once. The material was PBMCs from blood, obtained approximately 20 months after vaccination. The receptor was isolated from a man in his fifties or sixties who received an inactivated influenza vaccine. The J gene is TRBJ2-1, the V gene TRBV3-1; 13 nucleotides line up with TRBD2. The chain's CDR3 is CASSLPILAGGRVDNEQFF. CDR3 bases: TGTGCCAGCAGCCTCCCGATACTAGCGGGAGGGCGAGTGGACAATGAGCAGTTCTTC.